This paragraph reports one T cell receptor (beta chain). This specimen belongs to a study of radiotherapy plus CTLA-4 blockade in lung cancer. Produced via immunoSEQ multiplex PCR; TCRdb's table is partial and in-frame only. Altogether more than 95,000 clones are present, around 74% being singletons, with the ten largest covering approximately 3%. CDR1 is SGHRS and CDR2 is YFSETQ in the germline V gene. V lost 0 bases to trimming and J lost 10 bases, with 23 bases between them. This CDR3 is built from 17 residues. CTLA-4 blockade using ipilimumab, together with focal radiation, was received by patients with chemo-refractory metastatic non-small-cell lung cancer.

The source was peripheral blood, collected from a patient treated with radiotherapy plus ipilimumab. The sequence came from a human donor with non-small cell lung cancer who had a partial response to radiotherapy plus ipilimumab. Some clones in this sample may be carry-over from other donors' samples. The chain has TRBV5-1 and TRBJ2-1; D possibly corresponds to TRBD2 (5 bases). The CDR3 region is CASSLGLPSRVGEEQFF. The CDR3 DNA sequence: TGCGCCAGCAGCTTGGGTCTCCCGTCACGTGTCGGGGAGGAGCAGTTCTTC.